This T cell receptor (beta chain) derives from a study of shared clonotypes between healthy human individuals (dated by TCRdb to about 2020). For context, the study as a whole: The cohort comprised a couple of women and a few men aged 18 to 49 years. To estimate repertoire size and how much clonotype sharing occurs between individuals, the study deeply sequenced the blood TCR repertoires of several healthy adults. For each donor, three plates each were used for CD4 naive and CD4 memory, two plates were used for CD8 naive, and one plate was used for CD8 memory. Libraries were prepared and TCR repertoires were sequenced by different laboratories using diverse techniques, in order to increase sequencing depth and limit assay-specific biases. Between about 0.8 and 8.9 billion PBMCs per donor were obtained by leukapheresis.

For the CD8 naive samples, CD45RO-negative cells were positively selected for CCR7, yielding a CD45RA+CCR7+ population from which TemRA cells were excluded. The donors were healthy, HIV-negative adults with no recently reported acute infections or vaccinations. Every donor was a Caucasian adult residing in Nashville, Tennessee, USA. Blood was collected by leukapheresis, and PBMCs were isolated by Ficoll-Histopaque density gradient centrifugation and then cryopreserved in liquid nitrogen vapor phase. Analytical flow cytometry was used to check the purity and quantity of each magnetically sorted T cell population. Each sorted fraction had its genomic DNA isolated and then quantified by UV absorbance on a Nanodrop 2000c. From the germline V gene, CDR1 is SNHLY and CDR2 is FYNNEI. Measured from the cysteine to the phenylalanine, the CDR3 is 14 residues long. Of the read, only the CDR3 DNA is kept; its 42 bases are in frame from base 1. Trimming takes 4 bases from V and 2 bases from J, and the germline ends sit 12 bases apart.

Points the paper makes about the study in general: Sampling was restricted to blood, and TCR repertoires in tissue are likely to differ from TCR repertoires in blood. The small number of donors limited the genetic and exposure-history diversity represented. Pairwise subsampling led to the expectation that sequencing depth would affect the degree of clonotype sharing among donors. Across several donors, 5% to 6% of naive CD4, roughly 3.8% of naive CD8, 2.3% of memory CD4, and about 0.4% of memory CD8 clonotypes were shared. Estimated clonotype richness was generally larger for naive than for memory subsets. Rarefaction of sorted-subset datasets indicated incomplete sequencing despite the large sequencing depth. Compared with non-shared clonotypes, the clonotypes found in all four sorted-subset donors had higher generation probabilities.

Details on this clone: Its antigen remains undetermined. No base qualities exist here, and no much larger clone lies one base off it.

TCR CDR3 regions were amplified from genomic DNA by multiplex PCR using the deep immunoSEQ assay. Extracted genomic DNA from each cell subset was spread evenly across all wells of several immunoSEQ 96-well plates, with each plate serving as a replicate. For sorted subsets, each replicate PCR was loaded with 200 ng genomic DNA, equivalent to about 30,000 T cell genomes. Purified libraries were measured with a Qubit 3.0 fluorometer, size-checked on a Bioanalyzer 2100, and measured again with the KAPA Library Quantification kit. A separate single-read 150-cycle Illumina NextSeq 550 flow cell was used to sequence each immunoSEQ 96-well plate. The published analysis was carried out like this. Because the immunoSEQ output included only junctional sequences and no quality scores, the filtering could not be the same as the filtering used for full-length reads. Sequences were annotated with PyIR, a Python wrapper for IgBLAST v1.9, using IMGT germline references to assign V/J genes and CDR3. Reads were removed for weak V/J assignments (E-value above 1e-6), missing CDR3, stop codons, out-of-frame junctions, or ambiguous translated residues. V3J clonotypes were defined as sequences sharing an identical inferred V gene, J gene, and CDR3 amino acid sequence. To compute the percentage overlap between repertoires, the number of shared unique clonotypes was divided by the size of the smaller repertoire. Richness of each repertoire was evaluated using RTK rarefaction, the Chao1 estimator, and Recon v2.1 estimates of unobserved clonotypes. Generation probabilities were computed with OLGA for all TCRbeta clonotypes obtained by the gDNA method from a handful of donors. What TCRdb holds here is the immuneACCESS table cut down to in-frame rearrangements. Part of the clones is not present; checked against another copy, under half of the missing clones reflect an unresolved V gene, and the others are unexplained. V and J calls and clone size are as listed in that table; D and trimming were resolved from the DNA. The sample yields around 650,000 clones; 90% to 97% were counted once. The ten largest clones add up to 0.11% of the sample.

Sequencing was performed on naive CD8+ T cells sorted from blood. The cell subset or site label here, explained by the study, means: CD45RA+CCR7+. The chain employs TRBV2 and TRBJ2-7; the D gene is unclear. This sequence was found in a woman aged 25 to 39 in good health. The CDR3 region reads CASSAGLETYEQYF. The nucleotide sequence reads as follows: TGTGCCAGCAGTGCAGGCTTAGAAACCTACGAGCAGTACTTC. Beyond the CDR3, the reference TRBV2 and TRBJ2-7 genes provide the residues; the full variable domain reads: EPEVTQTPSHQVTQMGQEVILRCVPISNHLYFYWYRQILGQKVEFLVSFYNNEISEKSEIFDDQFSVERPDGSNFTLKIRSTKLEDSAMYFCASSAGLETYEQYFGPGTRLTVT.